Sequencing of this TCR beta chain was carried out in a study of T cell responses to AZD1222 COVID-19 vaccine. Study in general: Doses given second, at about 4 or about 12 weeks, were pooled.

Study-wide results and limits: The repertoires were collected only after the peak T cell response. Reports say nearly half of spike-specific TCRs go after unmutated variant regions.

Details on this clone: Its antigen is not known.

Profiled with immunoSEQ multiplex PCR; TCRdb holds only in-frame clones, not every one. The table shows more than 110,000 clones, with more than 90% occurring only once. Germline trimming cut 2 bases from V and 5 bases from J; bases unmatched to any gene: 11. Looked up from germline, CDR1 is LNHDA and CDR2 is SQIVND (reference sequence). The CDR3 has 17 amino acids. This TCR derives from an adult in good health. The chain links TRBV19 to TRBJ1-2; 10 bases are a match to TRBD1. The material was peripheral blood, obtained on day 0 of AZD1222 vaccination. Here the CDR3 reads CASSIPGTGVSWYGYTF. In DNA form, the CDR3 reads TGTGCCAGTAGTATACCCGGGACAGGGGTCTCGTGGTATGGCTACACCTTC.